The T cell receptor beta chain described here comes from a study of regulatory T cells in long-lasting Graves disease. Combining iRepertoire HTBI primers with Arm-PCR of CDR3 regions, the authors built TCR beta libraries. One entry per CDR3 protein, called by TCRdb with MiXCR from the multiplex PCR reads. The sample includes roughly 500,000 distinct CDR3 sequences, 20% to 25% of them seen just once. Noted time point: persistent/refractory GD, antithyroid drugs over 5 years with positive TRAb. Researchers made the TCR library from RNA that was extracted from PBMCs. General study points: TCR diversity in persistent Graves' patients was below that of newly diagnosed ones.

In this sample, this clonotype turned up a few times. Its target is unknown. The germline V gene encodes CDR1 SGHKS and CDR2 YYEKEE (reference sequence). This CDR3 has 18 amino acids. Trimming removed 6 bases from V and 1 base from J; junction bases left unmatched: 16. This sequence was found in a female donor with Graves disease. The chain uses TRBV5-5 and TRBJ2-5; 9 nucleotides agree with TRBD2. Sample: peripheral blood mononuclear cells (PBMCs), taken when the disease was refractory, from a patient treated with antithyroid drugs. For the CDR3, the DNA is TGTGCCAGCACCTTAAACTTATTGCGGGAGGGCCCCCAAGAGACCCAGTACTTC. Its translation is CASTLNLLREGPQETQYF.